The 18 T cell receptor beta chains in this list originate from one sample, sequenced in a study of early T cells in non-severe SARS-CoV-2 infection. Each CDR3 protein gets one entry after TCRdb re-called the 5' RACE reads with MiXCR. Seen here are 85,000 to 90,000 distinct CDR3 sequences, 11% to 15% observed once, and the top ten hold about 6%. The specimen was whole blood. The receptors shown here come from an adult who was a healthcare worker with PCR-confirmed SARS-CoV-2 infection or an uninfected control (not recorded which).

The chain uses TRBV28 and TRBJ2-2; 7 positions agree with TRBD1. Germline V lookup: CDR1 MDHEN, CDR2 SYDVKM. The trim removed 9 bases at V and 3 bases at J, leaving 7 bases unmatched. This CDR3 comprises 14 residues. CDR3 coding DNA: TGTGCCAGTAATACAGGGGATGACACCGGGGAGCTGTTTTTT. This gives the protein CASNTGDDTGELFF.

The rearrangement joins TRBV4-2 to TRBJ1-6, with 9 bases fitting TRBD1. J lost 7 bases, V lost 6 bases, and 4 bases had no gene match. The CDR3 contains 14 residues. Germline V gene data show CDR1 as LGHNA and CDR2 as YNFKEQ. DNA for the CDR3: TGTGCCAGCAGAAGACAGGGGGAGAATTCACCCCTCCACTTT. Its protein is CASRRQGENSPLHF.

The chain is built from TRBV21-1 and TRBJ1-4. TRBV21-1 is reported as a pseudogene. This CDR3 comprises 14 residues. The DNA of the CDR3 is TGTGCCAGCAGCAAATCTTGGATTAATGAAAAACTGTTTTTT. Translating gives CASSKSWINEKLFF.

This clonotype was seen a handful of times. The genes are TRBV7-9 and TRBJ2-3, with 8 bases aligning to TRBD2. J lost 6 bases, V lost 6 bases, and 8 bases had no gene match. From germline, CDR1 is SEHNR and CDR2 FQNEAQ (reference sequence). The CDR3 loop spans 14 amino acids. Here the CDR3 DNA reads TGTGCCAGCAGGCCAGGACTAGCAACCGATACGCAGTATTTT. Its protein product is CASRPGLATDTQYF.

The V call is TRBV29-1, the J call TRBJ2-3; TRBD2 agrees at 8 bases. The V gene end was trimmed by 3 bases and the J gene end by 5 bases; junction bases not matched to a gene: 4. Germline V CDR1 and CDR2: SQVTM, ANQGSEA. The CDR3 contains 13 residues. CDR3 nucleotide sequence: TGCAGCGTTGATTCGGGGGGGCTAGATACGCAGTATTTT. It encodes CSVDSGGLDTQYF.

This clonotype was counted many times. The chain is built from TRBV5-1 and TRBJ2-7; the match to TRBD1 covers 8 bases. The V and J ends lost 3 bases and 0 bases, in that order; junction bases with no gene match: 5. Per germline, CDR1 SGHRS and CDR2 YFSETQ. This CDR3 contains 15 residues. The CDR3 nucleotides are TGCGCCAGCAGCTCCGGACAGGGCCTCTCCTACGAGCAGTACTTC. This sequence encodes CASSSGQGLSYEQYF.

This clonotype was seen ten or more times. The V call is TRBV5-5, the J call TRBJ2-7; D possibly matches TRBD1 or TRBD2 (5 bases each). The CDR3 has 15 amino acids. CDR1 is SGHKS and CDR2 is YYEKEE in the germline V gene (reference sequence). V shed 4 bases and J shed 1 base, with 15 bases lying between them. The CDR3 nucleotides read TGTGCCAGCAGCCCCTCGGGACGCCCTTCCTACGAGCAGTACTTC. Translated: CASSPSGRPSYEQYF.

The chain carries TRBV28 and TRBJ2-3, with D possibly TRBD2 on 6 matching bases. The length of the CDR3 is 13 residues. The germline V and J ends were trimmed by 9 bases and 2 bases, with 12 bases remaining between them. The germline V gene has CDR1 MDHEN and CDR2 SYDVKM. CDR3 in DNA: TGTGCCAGTGTCACGGGGGTCACAGATACGCAGTATTTT. This codes for CASVTGVTDTQYF.

The chain has TRBV29-1 and TRBJ2-7; 14 bases are a match to TRBD2. Germline V gene sequence: CDR1 SQVTM, CDR2 ANQGSEA. After removal of 7 bases from V and 6 bases from J, the junction contained 11 bases not matched to a gene. This CDR3 comprises 15 residues. This CDR3 is CSAGLAGGGSLEQYF. Here the CDR3 DNA reads TGCAGCGCTGGACTAGCGGGGGGCGGGTCTCTCGAGCAGTACTTC.

This chain joins TRBV15 and TRBJ2-3; the D is unclear. Germline assignment: CDR1 LNHNV and CDR2 YYDKDF (reference sequence). The CDR3 is made up of 12 amino acids. V gave up 1 base and J gave up 3 bases, with 2 bases separating them. CDR3 sequence: CATSRVTDTQYF. The CDR3 DNA sequence: TGTGCCACCAGCAGAGTTACAGATACGCAGTATTTT.

This clonotype has more than one count but fewer than ten. This chain uses TRBV5-5 with TRBJ2-2, with TRBD1 matching over 7 bases. V lost 2 bases, J lost 1 base, and 8 bases stayed unmatched. Per the germline V gene, CDR1 is SGHKS and CDR2 is YYEKEE (reference sequence). CDR3 length: 17 residues. The CDR3 DNA is TGTGCCAGCAGCTTCCGGGACAGCCTGCTGAACACCGGGGAGCTGTTTTTT. This gives the protein CASSFRDSLLNTGELFF.

The chain combines TRBV7-2 with TRBJ2-7; no clear D. Germline V gene sequence: CDR1 SGHTA, CDR2 FQGNSA. The CDR3 is made up of 12 amino acids. V was trimmed by 3 bases and J by 6 bases, leaving 9 bases between them. CDR3 in DNA: TGTGCCAGCAGCTTGCTTCGTAGCGAGCAGTACTTC. Protein product: CASSLLRSEQYF.

This clonotype was seen many times. The chain carries TRBV7-6 and TRBJ2-3, with D hard to call. The V end was cut by 0 bases, the J end by 0 bases, with 7 bases between. From germline, CDR1 is SGHVS and CDR2 FNYEAQ. The CDR3 totals 15 residues. Written as DNA, the CDR3 is TGTGCCAGCAGCTTAGCGCTCCCCAGCACAGATACGCAGTATTTT. Its protein product is CASSLALPSTDTQYF.

In this sample, this clonotype turned up a few times. This sequence joins TRBV4-2 and TRBJ2-7, with D possibly matching TRBD1 (5 bases). Deletions cut 0 bases from V and 11 bases from J, with 14 bases between. CDR3 length: 13 amino acids. The germline CDR1 and CDR2 sequences are LGHNA and YNFKEQ. CDR3 sequence (DNA): TGTGCCAGCAGCCAAGATTTTGGGGCAGCCGAGTACTTC. This translates into CASSQDFGAAEYF.

The rearrangement uses TRBV20-1 and TRBJ2-2; D gene unclear. CDR1 is DFQATT, CDR2 SNEGSKA, per germline (reference sequence). V was clipped by 5 bases and J by 1 base, with 8 bases between them. This CDR3 has 13 residues. The CDR3 bases are TGCAGTGCTCAGACACTGAACACCGGGGAGCTGTTTTTT. Protein sequence: CSAQTLNTGELFF.

This clonotype occurred a few times. The J gene is TRBJ1-1, the V gene TRBV29-1, with D perhaps matching TRBD1 (6 bases). The germline V gene encodes CDR1 SQVTM and CDR2 ANQGSEA. The CDR3 has 11 amino acids. Trimming stripped 7 bases from V and 6 bases from J, with 12 bases between. Written as DNA, the CDR3 is TGCAGCGCTGCGGAGGGGGCTGAAGCTTTCTTT. Protein product: CSAAEGAEAFF.

This clonotype turned up a few times. The V and J genes are TRBV11-2 and TRBJ2-7, with TRBD2 matching over 14 bases. With 5 bases clipped from V and 3 bases from J, the junction kept 9 bases outside the gene matches. Germline lookup yields CDR1 SGHAT and CDR2 FQNNGV. The CDR3 extends over 17 amino acids. CDR3 amino acids: CASSPGLAGGIYYEQYF. The CDR3 bases are TGTGCCAGCAGCCCCGGACTAGCGGGGGGAATTTACTACGAGCAGTACTTC. Full variable domain (rest looked up from reference TRBV11-2 and TRBJ2-7): EAGVAQSPRYKIIEKRQSVAFWCNPISGHATLYWYQQILGQGPKLLIQFQNNGVVDDSQLPKDRFSAERLKGVDSTLKIQPAKLEDSAVYLCASSPGLAGGIYYEQYFGPGTRLTVT.

The gene calls are TRBV3-1 and TRBJ2-1, with D possibly being TRBD2 (5 bases). CDR1 LGHDT and CDR2 YNNKEL come from the germline V gene (reference sequence). The CDR3 has 13 residues. Trimming removed 0 bases at V and 8 bases at J, with 8 bases between. In nucleotides, the CDR3 is TGTGCCAGCAGCCAAGAGGTCGGGGATGAGCAGTTCTTC. Its protein product is CASSQEVGDEQFF.